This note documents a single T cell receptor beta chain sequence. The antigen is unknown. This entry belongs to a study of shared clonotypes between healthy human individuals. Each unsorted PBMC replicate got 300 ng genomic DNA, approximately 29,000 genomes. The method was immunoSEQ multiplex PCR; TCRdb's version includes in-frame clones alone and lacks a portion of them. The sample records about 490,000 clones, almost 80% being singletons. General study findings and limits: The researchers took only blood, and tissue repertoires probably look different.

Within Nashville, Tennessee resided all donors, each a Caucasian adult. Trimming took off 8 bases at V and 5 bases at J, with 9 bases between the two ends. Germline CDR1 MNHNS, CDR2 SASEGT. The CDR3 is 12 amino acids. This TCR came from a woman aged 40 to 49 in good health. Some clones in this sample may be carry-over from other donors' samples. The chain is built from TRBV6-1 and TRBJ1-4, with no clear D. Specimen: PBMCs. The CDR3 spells CASSQQNEKLFF. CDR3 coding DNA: TGTGCCAGCTCGCAGCAAAATGAAAAACTGTTTTTT.